This entry describes one TCR beta chain. Assay: immunoSEQ multiplex PCR; the TCRdb copy retains only in-frame clones and omits some. Found here are tens of thousands of clones, 80% to 90% of them singletons; the top ten hold under 2%. This entry is derived from a study of control samples from healthy donors and cancer patients. V gave up 7 bases and J gave up 2 bases, with 6 bases separating them. The CDR3 has 12 amino acids. CDR1 and CDR2 from the germline V gene are WSHSY and SAAADI. The sequence was obtained from a woman in her sixties or seventies with head and neck cancer. Sequencing was done on a sample of PBMCs. V gene TRBV10-2 combines with J gene TRBJ1-3, with D unclear. The CDR3 reads CASKGPGNTIYF. The CDR3 DNA is TGCGCCAGCAAGGGCCCTGGAAACACCATATATTTT.